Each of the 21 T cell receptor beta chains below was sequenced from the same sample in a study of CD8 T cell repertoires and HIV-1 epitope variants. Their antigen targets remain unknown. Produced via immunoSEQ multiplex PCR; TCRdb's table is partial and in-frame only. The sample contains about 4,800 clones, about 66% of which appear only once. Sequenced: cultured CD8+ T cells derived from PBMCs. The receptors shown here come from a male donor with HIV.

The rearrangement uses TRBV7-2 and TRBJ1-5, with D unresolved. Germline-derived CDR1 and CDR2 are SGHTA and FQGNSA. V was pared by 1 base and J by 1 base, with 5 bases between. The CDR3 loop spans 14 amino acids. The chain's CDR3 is CASSLELSNQPQHF. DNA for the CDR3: TGTGCCAGCAGCTTAGAGTTGAGCAATCAGCCCCAGCATTTT.

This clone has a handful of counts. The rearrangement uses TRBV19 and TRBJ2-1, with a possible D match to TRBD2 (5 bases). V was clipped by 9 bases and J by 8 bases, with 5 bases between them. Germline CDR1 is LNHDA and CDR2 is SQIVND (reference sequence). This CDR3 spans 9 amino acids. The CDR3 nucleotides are TGTGCCAGCGGGGATGAGCAGTTCTTC. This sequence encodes CASGDEQFF.

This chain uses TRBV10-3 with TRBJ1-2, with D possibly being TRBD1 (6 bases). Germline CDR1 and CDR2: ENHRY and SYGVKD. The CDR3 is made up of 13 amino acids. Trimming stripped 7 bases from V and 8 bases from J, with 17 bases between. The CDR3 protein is CAIIIPQGNGYTF. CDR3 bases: TGTGCCATCATCATTCCACAGGGTAACGGCTACACCTTC.

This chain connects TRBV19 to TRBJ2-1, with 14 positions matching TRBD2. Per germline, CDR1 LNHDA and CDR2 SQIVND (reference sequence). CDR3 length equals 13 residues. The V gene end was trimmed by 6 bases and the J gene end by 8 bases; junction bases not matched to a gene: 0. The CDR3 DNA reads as TGTGCCAGTAGGGGACTAGCGGGGGATGAGCAGTTCTTC. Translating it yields CASRGLAGDEQFF.

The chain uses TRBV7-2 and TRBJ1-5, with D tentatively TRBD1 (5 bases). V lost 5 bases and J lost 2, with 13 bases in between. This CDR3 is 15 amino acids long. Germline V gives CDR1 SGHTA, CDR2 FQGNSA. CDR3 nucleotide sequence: TGTGCCAGCAGCAGAACCCAGGGTGGCAATCAGCCCCAGCATTTT. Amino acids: CASSRTQGGNQPQHF.

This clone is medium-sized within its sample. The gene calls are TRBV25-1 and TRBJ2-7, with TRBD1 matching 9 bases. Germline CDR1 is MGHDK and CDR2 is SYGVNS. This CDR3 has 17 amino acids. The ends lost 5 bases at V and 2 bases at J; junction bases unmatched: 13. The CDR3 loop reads CASSSDRWDRETYEQYF. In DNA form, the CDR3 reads TGTGCCAGCAGTAGTGACCGATGGGACAGGGAAACCTACGAGCAGTACTTC.

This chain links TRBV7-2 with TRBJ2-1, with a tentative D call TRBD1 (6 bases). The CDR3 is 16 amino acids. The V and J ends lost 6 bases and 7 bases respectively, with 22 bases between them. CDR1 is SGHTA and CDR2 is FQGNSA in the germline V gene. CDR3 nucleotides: TGTGCCAGCAGGGCCCTAGGGGGTCTATCGGGAAATGAGCAGTTCTTC. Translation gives CASRALGGLSGNEQFF.

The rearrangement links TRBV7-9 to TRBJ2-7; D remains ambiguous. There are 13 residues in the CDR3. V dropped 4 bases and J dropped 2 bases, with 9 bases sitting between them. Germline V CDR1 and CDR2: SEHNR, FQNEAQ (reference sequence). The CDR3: CASSSSLTYEQYF. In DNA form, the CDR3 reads TGTGCCAGCAGCTCCTCACTTACCTACGAGCAGTACTTC.

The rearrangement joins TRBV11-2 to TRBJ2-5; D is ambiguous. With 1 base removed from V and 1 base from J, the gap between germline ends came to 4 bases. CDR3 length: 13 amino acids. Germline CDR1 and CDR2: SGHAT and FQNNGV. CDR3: CASSLGFQETQYF. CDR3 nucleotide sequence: TGTGCCAGCAGCTTAGGGTTCCAAGAGACCCAGTACTTC.

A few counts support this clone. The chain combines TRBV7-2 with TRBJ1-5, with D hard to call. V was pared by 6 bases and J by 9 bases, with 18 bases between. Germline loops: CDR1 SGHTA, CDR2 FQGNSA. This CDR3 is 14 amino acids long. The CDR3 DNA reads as TGTGCCAGCAGTCCCTACGTGGACCCTGGGCCCCAGCATTTT. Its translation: CASSPYVDPGPQHF.

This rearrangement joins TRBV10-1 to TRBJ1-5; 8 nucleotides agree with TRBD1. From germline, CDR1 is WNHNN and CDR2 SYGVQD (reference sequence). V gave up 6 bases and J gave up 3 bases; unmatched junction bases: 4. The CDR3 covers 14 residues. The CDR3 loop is CASRDRDSNQPQHF. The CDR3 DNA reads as TGCGCCAGCAGGGACAGGGATTCCAATCAGCCCCAGCATTTT.

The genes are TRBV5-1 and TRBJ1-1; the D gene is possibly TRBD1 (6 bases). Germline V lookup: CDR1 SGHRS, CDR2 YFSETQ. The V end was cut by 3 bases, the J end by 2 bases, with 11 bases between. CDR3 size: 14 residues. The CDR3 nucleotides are TGCGCCAGCAGCTGGGGGCAGGGTAACACTGAAGCTTTCTTT. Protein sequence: CASSWGQGNTEAFF. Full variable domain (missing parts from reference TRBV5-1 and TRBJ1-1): KAGVTQTPRYLIKTRGQQVTLSCSPISGHRSVSWYQQTPGQGLQFLFEYFSETQRNKGNFPGRFSGRQFSNSRSEMNVSTLELGDSALYLCASSWGQGNTEAFFGQGTRLTVV.

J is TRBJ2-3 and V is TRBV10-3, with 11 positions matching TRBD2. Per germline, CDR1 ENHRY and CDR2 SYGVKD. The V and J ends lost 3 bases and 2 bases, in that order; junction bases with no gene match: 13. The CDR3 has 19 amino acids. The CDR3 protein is CAISDLFSGREESTDTQYF. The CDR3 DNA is TGTGCCATCAGTGATCTCTTTAGCGGGAGGGAAGAATCCACAGATACGCAGTATTTT.

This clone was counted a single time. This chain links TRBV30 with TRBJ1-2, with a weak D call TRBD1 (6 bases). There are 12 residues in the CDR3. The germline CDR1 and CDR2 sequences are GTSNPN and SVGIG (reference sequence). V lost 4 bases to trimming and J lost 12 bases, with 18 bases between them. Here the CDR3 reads CAWNPGAGFDTF. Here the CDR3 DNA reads TGTGCCTGGAACCCAGGGGCGGGGTTCGACACCTTC.

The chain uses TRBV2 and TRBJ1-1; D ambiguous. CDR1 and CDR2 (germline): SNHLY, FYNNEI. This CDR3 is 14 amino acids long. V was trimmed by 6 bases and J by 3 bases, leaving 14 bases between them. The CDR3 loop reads CASRGMVEHTEAFF. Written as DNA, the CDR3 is TGTGCCAGCAGGGGTATGGTTGAGCACACTGAAGCTTTCTTT.

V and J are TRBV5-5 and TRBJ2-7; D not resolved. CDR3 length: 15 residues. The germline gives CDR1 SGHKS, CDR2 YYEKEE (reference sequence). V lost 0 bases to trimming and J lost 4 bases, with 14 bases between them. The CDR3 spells CASSLALESRYEQYF. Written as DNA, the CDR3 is TGTGCCAGCAGCTTGGCTTTGGAGTCCCGTTACGAGCAGTACTTC. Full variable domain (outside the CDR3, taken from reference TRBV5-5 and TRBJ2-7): DAGVTQSPTHLIKTRGQQVTLRCSPISGHKSVSWYQQVLGQGPQFIFQYYEKEERGRGNFPDRFSARQFPNYSSELNVNALLLGDSALYLCASSLALESRYEQYFGPGTRLTVT.

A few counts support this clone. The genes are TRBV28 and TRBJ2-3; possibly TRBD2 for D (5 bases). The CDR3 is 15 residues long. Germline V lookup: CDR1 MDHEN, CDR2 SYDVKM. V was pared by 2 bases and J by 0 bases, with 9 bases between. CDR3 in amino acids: CASSLGAVSTDTQYF. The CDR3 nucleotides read TGTGCCAGCAGTTTAGGAGCGGTAAGCACAGATACGCAGTATTTT. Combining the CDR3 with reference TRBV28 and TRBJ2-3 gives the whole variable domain DVKVTQSSRYLVKRTGEKVFLECVQDMDHENMFWYRQDPGLGLRLIYFSYDVKMKEKGDIPEGYSVSREKKERFSLILESASTNQTSMYLCASSLGAVSTDTQYFGPGTRLTVL.

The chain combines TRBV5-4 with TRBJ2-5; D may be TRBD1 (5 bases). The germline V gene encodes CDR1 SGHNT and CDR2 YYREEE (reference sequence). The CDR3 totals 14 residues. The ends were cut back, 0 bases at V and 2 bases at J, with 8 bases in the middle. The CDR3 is CASSLEAGQETQYF. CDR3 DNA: TGTGCCAGCAGCTTGGAGGCAGGGCAAGAGACCCAGTACTTC.

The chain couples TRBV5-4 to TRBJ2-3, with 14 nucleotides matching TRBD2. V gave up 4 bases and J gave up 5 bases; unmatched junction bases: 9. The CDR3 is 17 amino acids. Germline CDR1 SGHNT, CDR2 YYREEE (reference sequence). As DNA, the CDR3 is TGTGCCAGCAGCCACGGGACTAGCGGGAGCTTGGGAGATACGCAGTATTTT. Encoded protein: CASSHGTSGSLGDTQYF.

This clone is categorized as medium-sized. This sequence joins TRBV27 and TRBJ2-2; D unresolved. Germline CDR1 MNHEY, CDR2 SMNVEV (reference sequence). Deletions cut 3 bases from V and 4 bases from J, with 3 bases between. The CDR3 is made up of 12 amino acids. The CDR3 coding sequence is TGTGCCAGCAGTTTCGGCACCGGGGAGCTGTTTTTT. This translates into CASSFGTGELFF.

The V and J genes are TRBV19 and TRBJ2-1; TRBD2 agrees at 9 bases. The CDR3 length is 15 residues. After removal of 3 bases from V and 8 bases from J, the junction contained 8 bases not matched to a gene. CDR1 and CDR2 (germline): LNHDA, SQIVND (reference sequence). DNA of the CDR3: TGTGCCAGTAGTATGTTTTCTAGCGGGATCCATGAGCAGTTCTTC. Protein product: CASSMFSSGIHEQFF. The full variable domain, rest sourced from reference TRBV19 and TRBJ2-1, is DGGITQSPKYLFRKEGQNVTLSCEQNLNHDAMYWYRQDPGQGLRLIYYSQIVNDFQKGDIAEGYSVSREKKESFPLTVTSAQKNPTAFYLCASSMFSSGIHEQFFGPGTRLTVL.